This T cell receptor (beta chain) was retrieved from a study of OX40 agonist ivuxolimab in advanced cancers. Study-wide findings and caveats: There were, on average, more expanded clones in CD8+ T cells than in CD4+.

The table came from immunoSEQ multiplex PCR; TCRdb's copy has only in-frame clones and leaves some out. The sample records some 80,000 clones, 85% to 95% being singletons. The germline V gene encodes CDR1 SGHTA and CDR2 FQGTGA. The CDR3 has 14 amino acids. V was shortened by 2 bases and J by 1 base, with 8 bases between the two germline ends. As concerns this clone: Its cognate antigen is unknown.

The TCR comes from an adult with an advanced solid tumor such as melanoma, head and neck, liver or kidney cancer. Here the sequenced sample was CD4+ or CD8+ T cells sorted from blood, taken in a trial of the OX40 agonist ivuxolimab. The chain couples TRBV7-3 to TRBJ1-1, with D perhaps TRBD1 (5 bases). The CDR3, as DNA: TGTGCCAGCAGCTTATCAGGGCGGAACACTGAAGCTTTCTTT. This gives the protein CASSLSGRNTEAFF.